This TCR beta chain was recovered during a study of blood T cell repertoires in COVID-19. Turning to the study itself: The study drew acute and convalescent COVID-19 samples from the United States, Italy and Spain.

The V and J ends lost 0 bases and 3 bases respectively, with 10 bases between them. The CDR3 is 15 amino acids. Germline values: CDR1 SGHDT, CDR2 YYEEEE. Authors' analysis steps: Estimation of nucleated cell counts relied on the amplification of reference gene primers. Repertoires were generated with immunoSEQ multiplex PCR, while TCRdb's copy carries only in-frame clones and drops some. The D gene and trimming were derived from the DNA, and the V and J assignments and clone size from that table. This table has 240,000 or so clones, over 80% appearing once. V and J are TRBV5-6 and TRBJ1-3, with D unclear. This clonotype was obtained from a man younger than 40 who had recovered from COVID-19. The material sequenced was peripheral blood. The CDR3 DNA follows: TGTGCCAGCAGCTTGGCCCCGGGGTTTGGAAACACCATATATTTT. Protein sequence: CASSLAPGFGNTIYF.